Detailed here is one T cell receptor beta chain. Its antigen is currently unknown. RNA transcripts served as the template for amplifying TCR beta CDR3 regions. First-round RT-PCR with HTBI primers amplified the TCR CDR3 region. From the multiplex PCR reads, TCRdb called clonotypes with MiXCR, one entry per CDR3 protein. The sample consists of about 46,000 distinct CDR3 sequences, around half of them appearing once. The sample belongs to a study of T cells in Graves' hyperthyroidism and ophthalmopathy. The V end was cut by 2 bases, the J end by 5 bases, with 15 bases between. This CDR3 has 15 residues. Germline V lookup: CDR1 SGHTA, CDR2 FQGTGA. Study conclusions and caveats: Most thyroid clonotypes that were expanded above 0.001 also turned up in blood.

The chain is built from TRBV7-3 and TRBJ2-5; possibly TRBD2 for D (5 bases). The sequence came from a woman in her 50s with Graves' hyperthyroidism. Sequenced: peripheral blood or thyroid tissue (not recorded which). CDR3 loop: CASSLGSGFDETQYF. The CDR3 region has the DNA TGTGCCAGCAGCTTAGGATCGGGGTTTGACGAGACCCAGTACTTC.